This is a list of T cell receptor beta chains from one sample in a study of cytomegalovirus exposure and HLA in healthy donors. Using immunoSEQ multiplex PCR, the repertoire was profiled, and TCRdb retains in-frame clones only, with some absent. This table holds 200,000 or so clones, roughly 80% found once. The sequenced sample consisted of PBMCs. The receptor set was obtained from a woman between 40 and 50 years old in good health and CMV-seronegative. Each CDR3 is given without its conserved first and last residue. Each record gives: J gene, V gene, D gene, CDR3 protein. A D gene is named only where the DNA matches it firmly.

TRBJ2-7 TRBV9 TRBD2 ASSFSGLAARNEQY
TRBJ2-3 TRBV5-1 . ASSLTHLADTQY
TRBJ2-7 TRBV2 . ASSEAGGWATGSYEQY
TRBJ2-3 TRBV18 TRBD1 ASSIDRVEEQY
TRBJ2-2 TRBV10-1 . ASSLFGGSRTGELF
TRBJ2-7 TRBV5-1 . ASNGGQSYEQY
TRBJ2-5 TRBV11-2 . ASSLVVSGAQY
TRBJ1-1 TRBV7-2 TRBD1 ASSFDRGNTEAF
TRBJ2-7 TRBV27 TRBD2 ASSALAGGPSVDPYEQY
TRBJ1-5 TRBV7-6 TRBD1 ASSAGGRQPQH
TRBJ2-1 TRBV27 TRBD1 ASAHRGTNEQF
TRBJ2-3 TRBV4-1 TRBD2 ASSQGRTSGRATDTQY
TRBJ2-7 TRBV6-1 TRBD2 ASIPLAGGSYEQY
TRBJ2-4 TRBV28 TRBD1 ASRIGLTGKDIQY
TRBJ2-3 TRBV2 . ASSGNRDRTQY
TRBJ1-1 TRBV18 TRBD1 ASSPDRVNEAF
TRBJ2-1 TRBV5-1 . ASSLGAYNEQF
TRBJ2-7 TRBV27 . ASSLGKRTLSTRTYEQY
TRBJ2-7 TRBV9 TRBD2 ASSVGLAASYEQY
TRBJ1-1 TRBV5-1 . ASSLATIAGHNTEAF
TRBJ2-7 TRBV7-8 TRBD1 ASSLSPLSRGPTYEQY
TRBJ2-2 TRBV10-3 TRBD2 ATSALAHETNTGELF
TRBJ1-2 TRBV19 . ASSAVGTLNYGYT
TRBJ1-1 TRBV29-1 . SVVSGAEAF
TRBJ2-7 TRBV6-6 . ASSGLGGADYEQY
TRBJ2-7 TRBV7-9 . ASSPTGSSYEQY
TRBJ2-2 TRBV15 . ATGAGRDTGELF
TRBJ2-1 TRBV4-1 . ASSQIVAGVISSYNEQF
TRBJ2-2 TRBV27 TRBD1 ASSPRDRVNTGELF
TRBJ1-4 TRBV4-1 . ASSQDGAGNEKLF
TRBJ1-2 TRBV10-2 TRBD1 ASSGWTGTNYGYT
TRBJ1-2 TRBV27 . ASSFQIHGYT
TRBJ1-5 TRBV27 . ARLKRVFNNQPQH
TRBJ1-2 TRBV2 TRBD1 ASSAGDRGWAGYT
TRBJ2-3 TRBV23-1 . ASSQSVPSRTDTQY
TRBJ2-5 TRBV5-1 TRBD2 ASSLGLAEKETQY
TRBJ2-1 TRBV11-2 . ASSIRGNEQF
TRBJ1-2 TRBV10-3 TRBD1 AISDGGTGGFSGYT
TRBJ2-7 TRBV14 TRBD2 ASSQGLAGPYEQY
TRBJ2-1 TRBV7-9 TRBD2 ASSLSSGSSYNEQF
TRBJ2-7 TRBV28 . ASSLGGSYEQY
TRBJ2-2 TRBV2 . ASSAQWGAGAGELF
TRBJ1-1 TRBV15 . ATSRDFGVTEAF
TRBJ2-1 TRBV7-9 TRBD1 ASSFVPGGGNEQF
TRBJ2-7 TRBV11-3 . ASSMTGYEQY
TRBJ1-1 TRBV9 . ASSPRGQMNTEAF
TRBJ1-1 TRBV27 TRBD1 ASSDRVNTEAF
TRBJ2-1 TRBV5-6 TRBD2 ASSPPPGGAYNEQF
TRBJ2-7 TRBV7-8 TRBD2 ASSLGFRLAGDEQY
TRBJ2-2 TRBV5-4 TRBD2 ASSTGLAGPNTGELF
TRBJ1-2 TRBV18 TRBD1 ASSPSGTGTNYGYT
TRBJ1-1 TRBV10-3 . AISGGGANTEAF